What follows are 7 T cell receptor beta chains derived from one specimen sequenced in a study of OX40 agonist ivuxolimab in advanced cancers. Method: immunoSEQ multiplex PCR; TCRdb's copy keeps in-frame clones and lacks some. Of under 70,000 clones listed, roughly 89% were seen once; the top ten hold 1.4%. The material was CD4+ or CD8+ T cells sorted from blood, obtained in a trial of the OX40 agonist ivuxolimab. The receptors shown here come from an adult with an advanced solid tumor such as melanoma, head and neck, liver or kidney cancer.

This clone was seen a single time. The genes are TRBV19 and TRBJ2-7; no definite D call. CDR1 and CDR2 from the germline V gene are LNHDA and SQIVND (reference sequence). Trimming cost V 0 bases and J 6 bases, with 9 bases left between them. This CDR3 comprises 13 residues. The DNA for the CDR3 is TGTGCCAGTAGTATAGACAGTCCCTCCGAGCAGTACTTC. Translation gives CASSIDSPSEQYF.

The chain has TRBV5-4 and TRBJ2-1; TRBD1 agrees at 9 bases. V lost 4 bases to trimming and J lost 3 bases; unmatched junction nucleotides: 8. Looked up from germline, CDR1 is SGHNT and CDR2 is YYREEE (reference sequence). The CDR3 covers 16 residues. CDR3 sequence: CASSRRTGAIYNEQFF. Here the CDR3 DNA reads TGTGCCAGCAGCCGACGGACAGGGGCTATCTACAATGAGCAGTTCTTC.

The rearrangement joins TRBV5-4 to TRBJ1-6; the D gene is possibly TRBD1 (5 bases). The CDR3 has 15 residues. Germline CDR1 reads SGHNT; CDR2 reads YYREEE (reference sequence). The germline V and J ends were trimmed by 0 bases and 7 bases, with 11 bases remaining between them. This chain's CDR3 is CASSLGDSRNSPLHF. In nucleotides, the CDR3 is TGTGCCAGCAGCTTGGGAGACAGTAGAAATTCACCCCTCCACTTT.

This chain uses TRBV25-1 with TRBJ2-1, with D unresolved. CDR1 and CDR2 from the germline V gene are MGHDK and SYGVNS. The CDR3 is 11 residues long. V dropped 1 base and J dropped 7 bases, with 2 bases sitting between them. Written as DNA, the CDR3 is TGTGCCAGCAGTGAATTAAATGAGCAGTTCTTC. Protein sequence: CASSELNEQFF.

This chain links TRBV11-2 with TRBJ1-3, with TRBD1 as a possible D gene (5 bases). The CDR3 consists of 16 residues. The V and J ends lost 5 bases and 2 bases respectively, with 16 bases between them. Looked up from germline, CDR1 is SGHAT and CDR2 is FQNNGV. The CDR3 spells CASSLRQRPPGNTIYF. CDR3 DNA: TGTGCCAGCAGCCTAAGACAGAGGCCGCCTGGAAACACCATATATTTT.

The rearrangement links TRBV10-3 to TRBJ2-7; 8 bases are shared with TRBD1. Trimming at V came to 6 bases and at J to 2 bases, leaving 6 bases not matched to a gene. CDR1 is ENHRY, CDR2 SYGVKD, per germline. This CDR3 is built from 14 residues. In DNA, the CDR3 is TGTGCCATCAGCCAGGACAGGGCGACCTACGAGCAGTACTTC. It codes for CAISQDRATYEQYF.

The rearrangement joins TRBV5-1 to TRBJ2-7; D not certain. The CDR3 has 14 amino acids. In germline, CDR1 is SGHRS, CDR2 YFSETQ. The V and J ends lost 0 bases and 4 bases respectively, with 11 bases between them. The CDR3: CASSLAGRFYEQYF. The CDR3 DNA follows: TGCGCCAGCAGCTTGGCCGGTCGATTTTACGAGCAGTACTTC.